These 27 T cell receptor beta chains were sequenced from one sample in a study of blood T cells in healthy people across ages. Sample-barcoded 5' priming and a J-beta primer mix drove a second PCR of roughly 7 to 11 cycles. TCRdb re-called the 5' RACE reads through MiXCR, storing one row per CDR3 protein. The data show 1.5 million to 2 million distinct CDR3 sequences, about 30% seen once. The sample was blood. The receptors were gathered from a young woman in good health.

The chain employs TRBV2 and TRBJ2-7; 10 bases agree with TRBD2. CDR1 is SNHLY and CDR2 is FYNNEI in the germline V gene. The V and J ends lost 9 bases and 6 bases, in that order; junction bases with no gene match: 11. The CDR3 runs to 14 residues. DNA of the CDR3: TGTGCCAGTGCCACTTTAGCGGGAGGCGGCGAGCAGTACTTC. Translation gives CASATLAGGGEQYF.

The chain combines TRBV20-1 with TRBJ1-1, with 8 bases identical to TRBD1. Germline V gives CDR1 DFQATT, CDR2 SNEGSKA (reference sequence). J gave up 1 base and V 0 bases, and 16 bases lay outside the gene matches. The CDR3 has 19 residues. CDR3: CSARDLLGQGSQSNTEAFF. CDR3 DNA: TGCAGTGCTAGAGACCTCCTTGGACAGGGAAGTCAGTCGAACACTGAAGCTTTCTTT.

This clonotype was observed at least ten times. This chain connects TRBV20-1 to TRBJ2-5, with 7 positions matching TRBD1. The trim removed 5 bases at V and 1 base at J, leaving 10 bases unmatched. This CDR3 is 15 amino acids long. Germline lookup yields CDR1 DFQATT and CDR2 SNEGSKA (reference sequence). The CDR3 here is CSALVGKGAQETQYF. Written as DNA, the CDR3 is TGCAGTGCTCTCGTAGGGAAGGGGGCCCAAGAGACCCAGTACTTC.

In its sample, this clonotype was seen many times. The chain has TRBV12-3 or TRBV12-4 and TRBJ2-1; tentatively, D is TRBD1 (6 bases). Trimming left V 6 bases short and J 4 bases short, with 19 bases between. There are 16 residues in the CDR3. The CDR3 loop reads CASRSLRGPQYNEQFF. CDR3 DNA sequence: TGTGCCAGCAGATCTCTCAGGGGTCCCCAATACAATGAGCAGTTCTTC.

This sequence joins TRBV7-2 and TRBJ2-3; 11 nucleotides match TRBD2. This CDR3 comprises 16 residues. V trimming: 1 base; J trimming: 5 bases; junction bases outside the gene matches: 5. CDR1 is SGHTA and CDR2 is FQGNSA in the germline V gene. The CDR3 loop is CASSLDSGGAGDTQYF. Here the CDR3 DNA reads TGTGCCAGCAGCTTAGATAGCGGGGGGGCTGGAGATACGCAGTATTTT. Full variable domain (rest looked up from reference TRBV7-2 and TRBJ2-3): GAGVSQSPSNKVTEKGKDVELRCDPISGHTALYWYRQSLGQGLEFLIYFQGNSAPDKSGLPSDRFSAERTGGSVSTLTIQRTQQEDSAVYLCASSLDSGGAGDTQYFGPGTRLTVL.

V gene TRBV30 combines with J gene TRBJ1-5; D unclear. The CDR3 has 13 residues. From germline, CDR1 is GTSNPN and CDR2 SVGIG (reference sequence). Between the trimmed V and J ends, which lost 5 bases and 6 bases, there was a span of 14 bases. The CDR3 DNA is TGTGCCTGGGGAGTAGACCACCGTCAGCCCCAGCATTTT. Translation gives CAWGVDHRQPQHF.

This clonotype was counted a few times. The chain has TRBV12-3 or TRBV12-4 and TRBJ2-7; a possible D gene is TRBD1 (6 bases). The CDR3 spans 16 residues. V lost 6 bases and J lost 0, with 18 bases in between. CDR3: CASRPTQGKVSYEQYF. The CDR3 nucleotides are TGTGCCAGCAGGCCTACACAGGGAAAGGTCTCCTACGAGCAGTACTTC.

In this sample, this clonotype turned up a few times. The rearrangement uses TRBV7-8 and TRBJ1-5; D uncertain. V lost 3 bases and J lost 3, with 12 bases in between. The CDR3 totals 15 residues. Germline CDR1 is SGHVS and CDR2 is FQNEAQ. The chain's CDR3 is CASSFVEGYNQPQHF. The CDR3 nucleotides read TGTGCCAGCAGCTTCGTAGAGGGTTACAATCAGCCCCAGCATTTT.

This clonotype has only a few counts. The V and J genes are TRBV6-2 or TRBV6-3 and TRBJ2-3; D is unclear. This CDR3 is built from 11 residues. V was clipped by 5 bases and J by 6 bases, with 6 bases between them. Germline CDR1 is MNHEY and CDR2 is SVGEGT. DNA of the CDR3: TGTGCCAGCAGTCATTACGATACGCAGTATTTT. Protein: CASSHYDTQYF.

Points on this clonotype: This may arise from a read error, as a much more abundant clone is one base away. The CDR3 sequence: CSASASGGTQENQYF. The CDR3 bases are TGCAGTGCTAGTGCTAGCGGGGGCACACAAGAGAACCAGTACTTC. The chain recombines TRBV20-1 with TRBJ2-5, with 10 nucleotides matching TRBD2. Looked up from germline, CDR1 is DFQATT and CDR2 is SNEGSKA (reference sequence). CDR3 length equals 15 residues.

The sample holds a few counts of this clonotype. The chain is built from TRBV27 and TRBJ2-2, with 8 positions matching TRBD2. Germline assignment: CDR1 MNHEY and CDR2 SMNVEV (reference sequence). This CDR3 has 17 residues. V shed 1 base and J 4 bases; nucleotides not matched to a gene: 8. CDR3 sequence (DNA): TGTGCCAGCAGTTTATTATCCCCCGCGGGGGGCACCGGGGAGCTGTTTTTT. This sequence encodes CASSLLSPAGGTGELFF.

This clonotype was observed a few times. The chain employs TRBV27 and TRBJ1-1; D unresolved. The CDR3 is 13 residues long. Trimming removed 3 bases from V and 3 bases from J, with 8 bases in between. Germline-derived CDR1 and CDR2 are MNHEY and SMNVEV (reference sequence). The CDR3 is CASSFRRYTEAFF. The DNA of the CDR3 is TGTGCCAGCAGTTTTCGACGATACACTGAAGCTTTCTTT.

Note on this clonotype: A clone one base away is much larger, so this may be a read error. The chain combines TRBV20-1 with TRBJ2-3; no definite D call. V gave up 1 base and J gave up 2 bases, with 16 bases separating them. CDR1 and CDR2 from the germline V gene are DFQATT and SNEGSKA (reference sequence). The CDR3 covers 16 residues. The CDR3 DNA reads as TGCAGTGCTAGAGGGATAGTGGTGGGATTCACAGATACGCAGTATTTT. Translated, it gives CSARGIVVGFTDTQYF.

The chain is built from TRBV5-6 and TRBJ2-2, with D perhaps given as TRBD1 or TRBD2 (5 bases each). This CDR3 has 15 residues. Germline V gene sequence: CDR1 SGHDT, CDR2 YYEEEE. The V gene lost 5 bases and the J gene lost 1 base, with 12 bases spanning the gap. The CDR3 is CASRAGTVNTGELFF. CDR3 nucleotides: TGTGCCAGCAGGGCCGGGACGGTGAACACCGGGGAGCTGTTTTTT. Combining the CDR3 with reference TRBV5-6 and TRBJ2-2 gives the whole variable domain DAGVTQSPTHLIKTRGQQVTLRCSPKSGHDTVSWYQQALGQGPQFIFQYYEEEERQRGNFPDRFSGHQFPNYSSELNVNALLLGDSALYLCASRAGTVNTGELFFGEGSRLTVL.

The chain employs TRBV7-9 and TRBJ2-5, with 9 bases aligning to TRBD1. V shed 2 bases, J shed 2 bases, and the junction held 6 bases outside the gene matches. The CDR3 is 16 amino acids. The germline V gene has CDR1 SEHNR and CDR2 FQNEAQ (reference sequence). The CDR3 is CASSLLGTGPQETQYF. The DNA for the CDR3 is TGTGCCAGCAGCTTACTCGGGACAGGGCCTCAAGAGACCCAGTACTTC.

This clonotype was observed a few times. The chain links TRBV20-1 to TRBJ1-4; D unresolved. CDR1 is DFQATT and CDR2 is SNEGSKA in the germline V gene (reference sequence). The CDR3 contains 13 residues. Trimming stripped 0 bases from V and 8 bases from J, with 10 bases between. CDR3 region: CSAREPGEEKLFF. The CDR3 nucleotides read TGCAGTGCTAGAGAGCCAGGTGAAGAAAAACTGTTTTTT.

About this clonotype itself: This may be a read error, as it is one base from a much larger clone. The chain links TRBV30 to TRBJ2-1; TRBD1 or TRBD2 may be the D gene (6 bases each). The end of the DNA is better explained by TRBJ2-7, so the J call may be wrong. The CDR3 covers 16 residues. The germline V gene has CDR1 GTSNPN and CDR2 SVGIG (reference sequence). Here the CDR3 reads CAWRGGAGGSYNEQYF. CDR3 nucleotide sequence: TGTGCCTGGAGGGGGGGAGCCGGGGGCTCCTACAATGAGCAGTACTTC.

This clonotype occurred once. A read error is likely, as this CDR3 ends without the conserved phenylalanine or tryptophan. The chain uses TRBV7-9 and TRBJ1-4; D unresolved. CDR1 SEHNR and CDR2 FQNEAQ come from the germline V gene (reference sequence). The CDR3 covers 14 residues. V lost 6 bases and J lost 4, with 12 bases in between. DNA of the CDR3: TGTGCCAGCAGTGGAAGCGAGGATAATGAAAAACTGTTTTTG. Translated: CASSGSEDNEKLFL.

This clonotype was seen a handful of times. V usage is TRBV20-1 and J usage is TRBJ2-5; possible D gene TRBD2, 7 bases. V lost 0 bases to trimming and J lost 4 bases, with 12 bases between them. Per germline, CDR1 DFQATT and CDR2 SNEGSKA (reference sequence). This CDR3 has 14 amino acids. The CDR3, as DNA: TGCAGTGCTAGAGATGGGGGGGCAGGAGAGACCCAGTACTTC. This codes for CSARDGGAGETQYF.

CDR3 sequence (DNA): TGCAGTGCTAGAGTCGTAGGCCAACGATCTTCACCCCTCCACTTT. Its translation: CSARVVGQRSSPLHF. The chain combines TRBV20-1 with TRBJ1-6; D is uncertain. Germline assignment: CDR1 DFQATT and CDR2 SNEGSKA (reference sequence). The CDR3 is 15 amino acids. Between the trimmed V and J ends, which lost 1 base and 9 bases, there was a span of 16 bases.

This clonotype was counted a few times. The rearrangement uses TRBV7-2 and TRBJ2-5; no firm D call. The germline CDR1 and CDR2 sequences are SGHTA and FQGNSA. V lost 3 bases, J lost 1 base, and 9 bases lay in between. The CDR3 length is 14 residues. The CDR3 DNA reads TGTGCCAGCAGCTTCGACACATTCCAAGAGACCCAGTACTTC. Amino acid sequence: CASSFDTFQETQYF.

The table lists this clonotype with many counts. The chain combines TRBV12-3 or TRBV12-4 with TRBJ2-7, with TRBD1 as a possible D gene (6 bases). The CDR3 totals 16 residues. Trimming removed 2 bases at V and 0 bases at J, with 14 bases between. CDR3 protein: CASSLYGGQSSYEQYF. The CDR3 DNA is TGTGCCAGCAGTTTATATGGGGGCCAGAGCTCCTACGAGCAGTACTTC.

The CDR3 region is CASSLRAEGRTGSHEQYF. Here the CDR3 DNA reads TGTGCCAGCAGCTTACGGGCTGAGGGCAGGACAGGGAGCCACGAGCAGTACTTC. J is TRBJ2-7 and V is TRBV11-2, with 8 bases that match TRBD1. The CDR3 is 18 amino acids. V shed 2 bases and J 5 bases; nucleotides not matched to a gene: 17. Germline CDR1 is SGHAT and CDR2 is FQNNGV.

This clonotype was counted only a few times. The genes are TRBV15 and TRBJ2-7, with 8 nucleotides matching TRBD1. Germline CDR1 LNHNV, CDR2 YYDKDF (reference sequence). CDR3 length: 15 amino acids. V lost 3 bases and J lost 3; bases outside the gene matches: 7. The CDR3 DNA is TGTGCCACCAGCAGGGACAGGGCCAAAGGCTACGAGCAGTACTTC. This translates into CATSRDRAKGYEQYF.

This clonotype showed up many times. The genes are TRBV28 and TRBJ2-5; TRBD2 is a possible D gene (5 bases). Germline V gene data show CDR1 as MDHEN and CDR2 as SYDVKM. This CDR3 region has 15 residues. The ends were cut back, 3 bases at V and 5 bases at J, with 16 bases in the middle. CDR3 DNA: TGTGCCAGCAGTTTGTCGAGCGCGGGTCCGGAGACCCAGTACTTC. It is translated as CASSLSSAGPETQYF.

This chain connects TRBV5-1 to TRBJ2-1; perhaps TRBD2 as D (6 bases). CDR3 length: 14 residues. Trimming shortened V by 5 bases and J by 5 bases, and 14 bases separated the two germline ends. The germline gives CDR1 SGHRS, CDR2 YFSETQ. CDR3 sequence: CASRPRELNNEQFF. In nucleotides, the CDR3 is TGCGCCAGCAGACCTCGGGAGCTTAACAATGAGCAGTTCTTC.

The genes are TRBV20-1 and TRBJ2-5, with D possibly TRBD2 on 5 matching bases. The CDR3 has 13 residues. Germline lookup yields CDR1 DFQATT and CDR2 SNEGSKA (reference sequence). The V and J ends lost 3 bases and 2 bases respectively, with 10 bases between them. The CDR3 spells CSARYGIQETQYF. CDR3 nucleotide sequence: TGCAGTGCTAGGTACGGGATTCAAGAGACCCAGTACTTC.